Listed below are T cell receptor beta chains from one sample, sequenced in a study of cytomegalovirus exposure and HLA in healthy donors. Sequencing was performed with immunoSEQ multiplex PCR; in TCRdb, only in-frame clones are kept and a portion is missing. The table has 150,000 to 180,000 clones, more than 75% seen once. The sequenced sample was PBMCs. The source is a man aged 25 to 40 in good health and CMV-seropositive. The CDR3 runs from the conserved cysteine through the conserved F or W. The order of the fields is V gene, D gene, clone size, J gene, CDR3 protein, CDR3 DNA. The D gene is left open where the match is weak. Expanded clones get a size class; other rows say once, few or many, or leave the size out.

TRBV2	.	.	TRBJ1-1	CASSEIGQGFLATEAFF	TGTGCCAGCAGTGAAATAGGGCAGGGGTTTCTCGCGACTGAAGCTTTCTTT
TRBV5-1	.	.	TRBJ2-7	CASSFKTGTYEQYF	TGCGCCAGCAGCTTTAAGACAGGTACCTACGAGCAGTACTTC
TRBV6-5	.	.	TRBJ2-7	CASSYASLTEQYF	TGTGCCAGCAGTTACGCAAGTCTAACCGAGCAGTACTTC
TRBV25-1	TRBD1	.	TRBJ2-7	CASSRTGASSFSYEQYF	TGTGCCAGCAGTCGGACAGGGGCCTCCTCCTTTTCCTACGAGCAGTACTTC
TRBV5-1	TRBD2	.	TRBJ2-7	CASSPGTSETYEQYF	TGCGCCAGCAGCCCCGGGACTAGCGAAACCTACGAGCAGTACTTC
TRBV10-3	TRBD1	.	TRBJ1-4	CAISEMRQGSTIQKLFF	TGTGCCATCAGTGAAATGCGACAGGGCTCAACCATCCAAAAACTGTTTTTT
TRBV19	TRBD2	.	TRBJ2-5	CASSFGLAGVGETQYF	TGTGCCAGTAGCTTCGGACTAGCGGGAGTCGGAGAGACCCAGTACTTC
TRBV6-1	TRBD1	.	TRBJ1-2	CASRKTGEGYGYTF	TGTGCCAGCAGAAAGACAGGGGAAGGATATGGCTACACCTTC
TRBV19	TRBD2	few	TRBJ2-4	CASSKGLAGGQGYVKNIQYF	TGTGCCAGTAGTAAGGGACTAGCGGGAGGTCAGGGTTACGTCAAAAACATTCAGTACTTC
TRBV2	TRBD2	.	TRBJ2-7	CASRTGTSGGEQYF	TGTGCCAGCAGAACCGGGACTAGCGGGGGGGAGCAGTACTTC
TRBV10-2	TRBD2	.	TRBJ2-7	CASSLAGPSYEQYF	TGCGCCAGCAGCTTAGCGGGGCCCTCCTACGAGCAGTACTTC
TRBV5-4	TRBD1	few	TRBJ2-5	CASSLAGGEGETQYF	TGTGCCAGCAGCTTGGCAGGGGGCGAAGGAGAGACCCAGTACTTC
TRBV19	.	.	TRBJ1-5	CASSMDYRPFNQPQHF	TGTGCCAGTAGTATGGATTACAGGCCGTTCAATCAGCCCCAGCATTTT
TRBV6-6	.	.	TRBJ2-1	CASRSGSSYNEQFF	TGCGCCAGCAGGAGCGGCAGCTCCTACAATGAGCAGTTCTTC
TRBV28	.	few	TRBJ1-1	CASSSPQRYRNTEAFF	TGTGCCAGCAGTTCCCCCCAGCGCTATAGGAACACTGAAGCTTTCTTT
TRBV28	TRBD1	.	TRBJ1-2	CASSSGGRGYTF	TGTGCCAGCAGTTCAGGGGGTAGGGGCTACACCTTC
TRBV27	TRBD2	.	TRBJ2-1	CASSQQLAGVMDEQFF	TGTGCCAGCAGTCAGCAACTAGCGGGAGTTATGGATGAGCAGTTCTTC
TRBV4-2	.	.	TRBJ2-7	CASSQAAFPRGEQYF	TGTGCCAGCAGCCAAGCCGCCTTTCCCAGGGGCGAGCAGTACTTC
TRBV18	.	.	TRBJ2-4	CASSQQQTTGLAKNIQYF	TGTGCCAGCTCACAGCAACAGACTACAGGGCTAGCCAAAAACATTCAGTACTTC
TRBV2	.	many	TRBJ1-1	CASRGITGEAFF	TGTGCCAGCAGGGGAATCACAGGGGAAGCTTTCTTT
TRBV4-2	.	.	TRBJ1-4	CASSQHPGATNEKLFF	TGTGCCAGCAGCCAGCACCCAGGGGCAACTAATGAAAAACTGTTTTTT
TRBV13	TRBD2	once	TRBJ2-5	CASSSSGDQETQYF	TGTGCCAGCAGCAGTAGCGGGGATCAAGAGACCCAGTACTTC
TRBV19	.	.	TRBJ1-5	CASSGSGTADYGNQPQHF	TGTGCCAGTAGTGGATCCGGGACGGCGGACTATGGCAATCAGCCCCAGCATTTT
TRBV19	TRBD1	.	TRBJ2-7	CASSPGQGPYEQYF	TGTGCCAGTAGTCCCGGACAGGGGCCCTACGAGCAGTACTTC
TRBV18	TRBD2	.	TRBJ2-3	CASSLIRAGGDTDTQYF	TGTGCCAGCTCACTGATCCGAGCGGGAGGGGACACAGATACGCAGTATTTT
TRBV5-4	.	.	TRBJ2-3	CASSSSISGVSDTQYF	TGTGCCAGCAGCTCTTCAATATCGGGAGTGTCAGATACGCAGTATTTT
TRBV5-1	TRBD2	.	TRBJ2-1	CASSLVPPTGLAGGTDNEQFF	TGCGCCAGCAGCTTGGTCCCGCCAACTGGACTAGCGGGAGGCACCGACAATGAGCAGTTCTTC
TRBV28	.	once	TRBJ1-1	CASSLAGLGTEAFF	TGTGCCAGCAGTTTAGCGGGTCTGGGCACTGAAGCTTTCTTT
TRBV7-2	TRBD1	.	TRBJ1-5	CASRSRDRNQPQHF	TGTGCCAGCAGGTCACGGGACAGGAATCAGCCCCAGCATTTT
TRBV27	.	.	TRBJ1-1	CASNLRPGNTEAFF	TGTGCCAGCAACCTACGTCCGGGGAACACTGAAGCTTTCTTT
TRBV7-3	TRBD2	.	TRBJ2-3	CASSSSGGTDTQYF	TGTGCCAGCAGCTCTAGCGGGGGCACAGATACGCAGTATTTT
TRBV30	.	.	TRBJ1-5	CAWSPGIGQPQHF	TGTGCCTGGAGCCCGGGAATTGGTCAGCCCCAGCATTTT
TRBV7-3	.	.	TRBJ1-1	CASSFQMNTEAFF	TGTGCCAGCAGCTTTCAGATGAACACTGAAGCTTTCTTT
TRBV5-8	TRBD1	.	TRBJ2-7	CASSLRDRGFREQYF	TGTGCCAGCAGCTTGCGAGACAGGGGATTTCGCGAGCAGTACTTC
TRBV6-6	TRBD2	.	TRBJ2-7	CASSLSSGRAGEQYF	TGTGCCAGCAGTTTATCTAGCGGGAGGGCTGGGGAACAGTACTTC
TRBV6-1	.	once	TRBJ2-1	CASRINLEQFF	TGTGCCAGCAGGATTAACCTAGAGCAGTTCTTC
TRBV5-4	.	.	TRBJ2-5	CASSFGTLQETQYF	TGTGCCAGCAGCTTCGGGACTCTCCAAGAGACCCAGTACTTC
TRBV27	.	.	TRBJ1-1	CASSPGQSNTEAFF	TGTGCCAGCAGTCCCGGACAGTCGAACACTGAAGCTTTCTTT
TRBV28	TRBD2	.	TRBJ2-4	CASSLGGGAKNIQYF	TGTGCCAGCAGTTTGGGGGGGGGAGCCAAAAACATTCAGTACTTC
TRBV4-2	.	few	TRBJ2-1	CASSQRLGEQFF	TGTGCCAGCAGCCAAAGACTAGGTGAGCAGTTCTTC
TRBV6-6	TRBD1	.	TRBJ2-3	CASGQTGRGMDTQYF	TGTGCCAGCGGACAGACAGGGAGAGGTATGGATACGCAGTATTTT
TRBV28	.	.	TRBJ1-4	CASSLRSSGGKLFF	TGTGCCAGCAGTTTAAGGAGCTCCGGGGGAAAACTGTTTTTT
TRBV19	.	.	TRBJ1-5	CASSTRQGNQPQHF	TGTGCCAGTAGTACCAGACAGGGCAATCAGCCCCAGCATTTT
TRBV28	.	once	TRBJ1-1	CASSLASRVNTEAFF	TGTGCCAGCAGTTTGGCCAGTCGGGTGAACACTGAAGCTTTCTTT
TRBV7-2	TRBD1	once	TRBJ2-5	CASAPPGQQETQYF	TGTGCCAGCGCTCCCCCGGGACAGCAAGAGACCCAGTACTTC
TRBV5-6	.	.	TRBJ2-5	CASSPTFKSETQYF	TGTGCCAGCAGCCCAACTTTTAAATCAGAGACCCAGTACTTC
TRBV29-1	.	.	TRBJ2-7	CSVGQGSEQYF	TGCAGCGTTGGGCAGGGATCCGAGCAGTACTTC
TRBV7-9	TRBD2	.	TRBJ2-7	CASSLDTGTSGISYEQYF	TGTGCCAGCAGCTTAGACACCGGGACTAGCGGGATTAGCTACGAGCAGTACTTC
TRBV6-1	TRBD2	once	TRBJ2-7	CASNREAGHYEQYF	TGTGCCAGCAACCGGGAGGCAGGGCACTACGAGCAGTACTTC
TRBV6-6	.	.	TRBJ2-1	CASWQYSYNEQFF	TGTGCCAGCTGGCAATACTCCTACAATGAGCAGTTCTTC
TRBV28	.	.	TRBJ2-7	CATRSYEQYF	TGTGCCACCCGCTCCTACGAGCAGTACTTC
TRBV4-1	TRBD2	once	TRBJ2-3	CASSQTATSGRFTDTQYF	TGCGCCAGCAGCCAAACTGCGACTAGCGGGAGATTTACAGATACGCAGTATTTT
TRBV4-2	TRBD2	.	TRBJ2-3	CASSNLAGPTDTQYF	TGTGCCAGCAGCAACTTAGCGGGACCCACAGATACGCAGTATTTT
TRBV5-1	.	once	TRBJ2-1	CASSLGLNNEQFF	TGCGCCAGCAGCTTGGGGCTCAACAATGAGCAGTTCTTC
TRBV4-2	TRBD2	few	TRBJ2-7	CASSQTSGSFYEQYF	TGTGCCAGCAGCCAAACTAGCGGGAGTTTCTACGAGCAGTACTTC
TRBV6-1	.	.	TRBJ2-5	CASSEELRGPGQETQYF	TGTGCCAGCAGTGAAGAGCTTCGGGGACCAGGACAGGAGACCCAGTACTTC
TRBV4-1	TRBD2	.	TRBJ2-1	CASSQSGSSYNEQFF	TGCGCCAGCAGCCAGAGCGGGAGCTCCTACAATGAGCAGTTCTTC
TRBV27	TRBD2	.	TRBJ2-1	CASTFRAELAGTIATYNEQFF	TGTGCCAGCACCTTCCGTGCAGAACTAGCGGGGACTATTGCCACCTACAATGAGCAGTTCTTC
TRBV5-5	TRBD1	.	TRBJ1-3	CASSLDRGSGNTIYF	TGTGCCAGCAGCCTCGACAGGGGCTCTGGAAACACCATATATTTT